A single sample is the source of the 31 T cell receptor beta chains below, sequenced in a study of spatial heterogeneity in lung cancer. From the 5' RACE reads, TCRdb called clonotypes with MiXCR, one entry per CDR3 protein. The top ten clones hold approximately 30% of a sample with approximately 9,000 distinct CDR3 sequences, about 5% of them seen once. Time point: sample taken at primary tumor resection. The specimen comprised PBMCs, sampled at surgery. The source is a male donor with early-stage non-small cell lung cancer.

This clonotype came up many times. This chain connects TRBV6-2 or TRBV6-3 to TRBJ1-2, with 8 bases lining up with TRBD1. J gave up 4 bases and V 6 bases, and 10 bases lay outside the gene matches. Per germline, CDR1 MNHEY and CDR2 SVGEGT. The CDR3 loop spans 15 amino acids. CDR3 sequence: CASRFRDRTLYGYTF. CDR3 nucleotides: TGTGCCAGCAGGTTCCGGGACAGGACCCTCTATGGCTACACCTTC.

This clonotype has at least ten counts. The chain is built from TRBV5-1 and TRBJ2-1, with D hard to call. The CDR3 loop spans 13 amino acids. Trimming took 1 base from V and 6 from J, leaving 8 bases between them. CDR1 is SGHRS, CDR2 YFSETQ, per germline. The CDR3 protein is CASSLSNRNEQFF. The CDR3 DNA reads as TGCGCCAGCAGCTTGTCGAACCGCAATGAGCAGTTCTTC.

At least ten counts were recorded for this clonotype. This sequence joins TRBV20-1 and TRBJ1-2, with D maybe TRBD1 (6 bases). The germline V gene encodes CDR1 DFQATT and CDR2 SNEGSKA (reference sequence). V was cut by 6 bases and J by 8 bases, with 16 bases left in between. The CDR3 has 12 residues. The CDR3: CSATTGMEGYTF. CDR3 nucleotide sequence: TGCAGTGCAACAACAGGGATGGAAGGCTACACCTTC.

This clonotype was observed many times. The rearrangement joins TRBV9 to TRBJ2-1; 9 positions agree with TRBD2. Germline V gene data show CDR1 as SGDLS and CDR2 as YYNGEE. The junction had 7 bases not matched to a gene; V was cut back by 1 base and J by 2 bases. The CDR3 contains 17 residues. In nucleotides, the CDR3 is TGTGCCAGCAGCGTACTGGTAGCGGGGGCCACCTACAATGAGCAGTTCTTC. Translated, it gives CASSVLVAGATYNEQFF.

This clonotype has a count of ten or more. This chain links TRBV3-1 with TRBJ1-5; D gene uncertain. There are 13 residues in the CDR3. Germline-derived CDR1 and CDR2 are LGHDT and YNNKEL (reference sequence). V was clipped by 2 bases and J by 3 bases, with 5 bases between them. For the CDR3, the DNA is TGTGCCAGCAGCCAATCAGCCAATCAGCCCCAGCATTTT. Residues: CASSQSANQPQHF.

This clonotype was recorded many times. The chain carries TRBV14 and TRBJ1-6; the D is unclear. Germline assignment: CDR1 SGHDN and CDR2 FVKESK. V lost 0 bases and J 7 bases, leaving 10 bases between the germline ends. The CDR3 length is 15 residues. CDR3 sequence (DNA): TGTGCCAGCAGCCAAGACGGTCGTGGGAATTCACCCCTCCACTTT. Translation: CASSQDGRGNSPLHF.

This clonotype was counted only a few times. J is TRBJ2-4 and V is TRBV19; D is possibly TRBD1 or TRBD2 (5 bases each). The CDR3 sequence is 12 residues long. The germline V and J ends were trimmed by 4 bases and 5 bases, with 6 bases remaining between them. The germline V gene encodes CDR1 LNHDA and CDR2 SQIVND (reference sequence). The CDR3 here is CASSRGENIQYF. CDR3 nucleotide sequence: TGTGCCAGTAGTAGAGGGGAAAACATTCAGTACTTC. Variable domain in full (rest from reference TRBV19 and TRBJ2-4): DGGITQSPKYLFRKEGQNVTLSCEQNLNHDAMYWYRQDPGQGLRLIYYSQIVNDFQKGDIAEGYSVSREKKESFPLTVTSAQKNPTAFYLCASSRGENIQYFGAGTRLSVL.

This clonotype is judged medium-sized. The rearrangement links TRBV6-2 or TRBV6-3 to TRBJ2-3; no definite D call. CDR3 length equals 13 residues. The ends were cut back, 4 bases at V and 3 bases at J, with 8 bases in the middle. Germline CDR1 reads MNHEY; CDR2 reads SVGEGT. CDR3 region: CASSFQPTDTQYF. CDR3 coding DNA: TGTGCCAGCAGTTTCCAACCGACAGATACGCAGTATTTT.

By share, this clonotype counts as medium-sized. Here the CDR3 DNA reads TGTGCCAGCAGTTGGAACGGGCCCTATGGCTACACCTTC. Translating it yields CASSWNGPYGYTF. V is TRBV28 and J is TRBJ1-2, with D unclear. The CDR3 loop spans 13 amino acids. V lost 4 bases to trimming and J lost 4 bases, with 10 bases between them. Per germline, CDR1 MDHEN and CDR2 SYDVKM.

This clonotype was detected ten times or more. This chain uses TRBV6-5 with TRBJ2-6; D is ambiguous. Looked up from germline, CDR1 is MNHEY and CDR2 is SVGAGI. The CDR3 consists of 15 residues. V lost 0 bases and J lost 2, with 5 bases in between. CDR3: CASSYSNAGANVLTF. CDR3 nucleotide sequence: TGTGCCAGCAGTTACTCGAACGCTGGGGCCAACGTCCTGACTTTC.

This clonotype is categorized as medium-sized (0.01 to 0.1%). The J gene is TRBJ2-1, the V gene TRBV6-5, with 11 nucleotides matching TRBD2. Germline V CDR1 and CDR2: MNHEY, SVGAGI. Trimming cost V 5 bases and J 1 base; bases outside gene matches: 1. The CDR3 runs to 15 residues. Here the CDR3 DNA reads TGTGCCAGCAGTCCTAGCGGGGGGTCCTACAATGAGCAGTTCTTC. Protein: CASSPSGGSYNEQFF.

The chain employs TRBV6-5 and TRBJ2-1, with D perhaps TRBD1 or TRBD2 (5 bases each). This CDR3 has 13 residues. Deletions cut 5 bases from V and 6 bases from J, with 11 bases between. Germline CDR1 reads MNHEY; CDR2 reads SVGAGI. CDR3 nucleotides: TGTGCCAGCAGTCCAGGTGGGGGCAATGAGCAGTTCTTC. This encodes CASSPGGGNEQFF.

The rearrangement joins TRBV5-6 to TRBJ1-4; a weak D match, TRBD1 (6 bases). The germline V gene has CDR1 SGHDT and CDR2 YYEEEE. V was clipped by 0 bases and J by 7 bases, with 16 bases between them. The CDR3 is 16 residues long. The CDR3 here is CASSLGQGKSSEKLFF. For the CDR3, the DNA is TGTGCCAGCAGCTTGGGGCAGGGGAAATCTTCTGAAAAACTGTTTTTT.

This clonotype came up a few times. As DNA, the CDR3 is TGCAGTGCCAGGACAGGGGCTCACACCGGGGAGCTGTTTTTT. Encoded protein: CSARTGAHTGELFF. The chain uses TRBV20-1 and TRBJ2-2, with 9 bases matching TRBD1. This CDR3 has 14 residues. V was clipped by 6 bases and J by 3 bases; unmatched bases: 5. CDR1 is DFQATT, CDR2 SNEGSKA, per germline (reference sequence).

In this sample, this clonotype turned up many times. The V and J genes are TRBV28 and TRBJ1-6; 9 bases map to TRBD1. There are 12 residues in the CDR3. Germline-derived CDR1 and CDR2 are MDHEN and SYDVKM. The chain's CDR3 is CVTGTGNSPLHF. CDR3 bases: TGTGTCACGGGGACAGGGAATTCACCCCTCCACTTT. The complete variable domain, with remaining parts taken from reference TRBV28 and TRBJ1-6, reads DVKVTQSSRYLVKRTGEKVFLECVQDMDHENMFWYRQDPGLGLRLIYFSYDVKMKEKGDIPEGYSVSREKKERFSLILESASTNQTSMYLCVTGTGNSPLHFGNGTRLTVT.

The CDR3 loop reads CASSFYTNTGELFF. The CDR3 DNA reads as TGTGCCAGCAGTTTTTATACGAACACCGGGGAGCTGTTTTTT. This rearrangement joins TRBV28 to TRBJ2-2; no reliable D call. Germline CDR1 reads MDHEN; CDR2 reads SYDVKM. This CDR3 region has 14 residues. V was shortened by 3 bases and J by 0 bases, with 5 bases between the two germline ends.

This clonotype was detected many times. The chain recombines TRBV9 with TRBJ1-6; TRBD1 matches 8 bases. Trimming cost V 3 bases and J 9 bases; bases outside gene matches: 8. The CDR3 sequence is 15 residues long. From germline, CDR1 is SGDLS and CDR2 YYNGEE. The CDR3 region has the DNA TGTGCCAGCAGCGGTGGACAGGGAGGAGGTTCACCCCTCCACTTT. Translating it yields CASSGGQGGGSPLHF.

At least ten counts were recorded for this clonotype. Sequence at one end of the junction differs from germline and may be a read error. This chain links TRBV24-1 with TRBJ2-2; 10 bases agree with TRBD1. The germline V gene encodes CDR1 KGHDR and CDR2 SFDVKD. The length of the CDR3 is 16 residues. CDR3 amino acids: CATSDRQGANAGELFF. The CDR3 DNA is TGTGCCACCAGTGATCGACAGGGGGCGAACGCCGGGGAGCTGTTTTTT.

This clonotype was seen repeatedly, ten times or more. The chain employs TRBV12-3 or TRBV12-4 and TRBJ2-5; 8 bases line up with TRBD2. There are 13 residues in the CDR3. Germline trimming cut 7 bases from V and 4 bases from J; bases unmatched to any gene: 5. The CDR3 region has the DNA TGTGCCAGCACCATGCGGGGGGCAGAGACCCAGTACTTC. Translated: CASTMRGAETQYF.

This clonotype was counted ten times or more. The chain couples TRBV29-1 to TRBJ1-2, with D unclear. Looked up from germline, CDR1 is SQVTM and CDR2 is ANQGSEA. The germline V and J ends were trimmed by 4 bases and 1 base, with 10 bases remaining between them. CDR3 length: 13 amino acids. CDR3 nucleotides: TGCAGCGTTGGCGGACTCCTTAACTATGGCTACACCTTC. As protein: CSVGGLLNYGYTF.

This clonotype occurred many times. This chain joins TRBV2 and TRBJ2-3; 7 bases agree with TRBD2. The germline CDR1 and CDR2 sequences are SNHLY and FYNNEI. V lost 6 bases and J lost 2; bases outside the gene matches: 5. The CDR3 has 14 amino acids. The CDR3 loop reads CASRRGEDTDTQYF. The CDR3 region has the DNA TGTGCCAGCAGACGGGGGGAGGACACAGATACGCAGTATTTT. Combining the CDR3 with reference TRBV2 and TRBJ2-3 gives the whole variable domain EPEVTQTPSHQVTQMGQEVILRCVPISNHLYFYWYRQILGQKVEFLVSFYNNEISEKSEIFDDQFSVERPDGSNFTLKIRSTKLEDSAMYFCASRRGEDTDTQYFGPGTRLTVL.

This clonotype is labeled medium-sized. V and J are TRBV12-3 or TRBV12-4 and TRBJ1-4; no reliable D call. CDR3 length: 14 amino acids. Trimming pared 8 bases from V and 3 bases from J, leaving 13 bases between. CDR3 sequence: CASGKNRANEKLFF. CDR3 DNA sequence: TGTGCCAGCGGAAAGAACCGAGCTAATGAAAAACTGTTTTTT.

The chain links TRBV29-1 to TRBJ1-2, with no clear D. The CDR3 length is 13 residues. Trimming pared 5 bases from V and 8 bases from J, leaving 18 bases between. The germline gives CDR1 SQVTM, CDR2 ANQGSEA. CDR3 in amino acids: CSVRPPSFDGYTF. The DNA of the CDR3 is TGCAGCGTTCGTCCGCCCTCGTTTGACGGCTACACCTTC.

This clonotype has a count of ten or more. The chain recombines TRBV6-2 or TRBV6-3 with TRBJ2-1, with 8 positions matching TRBD2. Germline V gene lookup returns CDR1 MNHEY and CDR2 SVGEGT. The V gene end was trimmed by 7 bases and the J gene end by 0 bases; junction bases not matched to a gene: 8. The CDR3 loop spans 16 amino acids. CDR3 residues: CASISAGGSSYNEQFF. CDR3 in DNA: TGTGCCAGCATCTCCGCGGGGGGCAGCTCCTACAATGAGCAGTTCTTC.

This clonotype was observed many times. The V and J genes are TRBV12-3 or TRBV12-4 and TRBJ1-6; D unclear. The length of the CDR3 is 15 residues. Trimming cost V 2 bases and J 4 bases, with 9 bases left between them. CDR3 nucleotide sequence: TGTGCCAGCAGTTTAAACAACTTATATAATTCACCCCTCCACTTT. This encodes CASSLNNLYNSPLHF.

This chain joins TRBV3-1 and TRBJ1-2; D is possibly TRBD1 (6 bases). CDR1 and CDR2 from the germline V gene are LGHDT and YNNKEL (reference sequence). V was shortened by 4 bases and J by 8 bases, with 11 bases between the two germline ends. The CDR3 is made up of 12 amino acids. For the CDR3, the DNA is TGTGCCAGCAGCCTACAGGGTCTAGGCTACACCTTC. Its protein product is CASSLQGLGYTF.

This clonotype was recorded many times. The V gene is TRBV5-1, the J gene TRBJ2-3; 7 nucleotides align to TRBD1. Germline-derived CDR1 and CDR2 are SGHRS and YFSETQ. The CDR3 is 16 amino acids. With 1 base clipped from V and 3 bases from J, the junction kept 8 bases outside the gene matches. The DNA of the CDR3 is TGCGCCAGCAGCTTGTCCGACAGGGTAGGGACAGATACGCAGTATTTT. Protein product: CASSLSDRVGTDTQYF.

This clonotype was observed many times. This rearrangement joins TRBV2 to TRBJ2-1; D is unresolved. Trimming took 2 bases from V and 9 from J, leaving 5 bases between them. Germline V lookup: CDR1 SNHLY, CDR2 FYNNEI. The CDR3 runs 11 residues. The CDR3 DNA reads TGTGCCAGCAGTGAATGGAGTGAGCAGTTCTTC. As protein: CASSEWSEQFF.

By sample fraction, this clonotype is medium-sized. V usage is TRBV7-9 and J usage is TRBJ1-6, with 10 nucleotides matching TRBD1. With 5 bases clipped from V and 6 bases from J, the junction kept 1 base outside the gene matches. CDR3 length: 14 residues. Germline CDR1 and CDR2: SEHNR and FQNEAQ (reference sequence). DNA for the CDR3: TGTGCCAGCAGCCGGGACAGGGGTAATTCACCCCTCCACTTT. Residues: CASSRDRGNSPLHF.

The chain links TRBV12-3 or TRBV12-4 to TRBJ1-1, with D possibly TRBD1 on 5 matching bases. The CDR3 loop spans 14 amino acids. V was cut by 6 bases and J by 0 bases, with 11 bases left in between. DNA for the CDR3: TGTGCCAGCAGACCCCGGGGCGTGAACACTGAAGCTTTCTTT. It yields the protein CASRPRGVNTEAFF.

This clonotype was found many times. The chain has TRBV6-2 or TRBV6-3 and TRBJ2-7; 7 nucleotides match TRBD1. The germline CDR1 and CDR2 sequences are MNHEY and SVGEGT. This CDR3 spans 16 amino acids. The junction had 14 bases not matched to a gene; V was cut back by 5 bases and J by 4 bases. The CDR3 nucleotides are TGTGCCAGCAGTCCCCCCGGGACAGAATACCAATACGAGCAGTACTTC. Translation: CASSPPGTEYQYEQYF.